This section outlines one TCR beta chain sequence together with its context. In this sample, this clone turned up once. Its target antigen remains unknown. No base qualities exist here, and no much larger clone lies one base off it. Other DNA sequences within the sample encode an identical CDR3. TCR CDR3 regions were amplified from genomic DNA by multiplex PCR using the deep immunoSEQ assay. For each cell subset, the extracted genomic DNA was distributed evenly across all wells of several immunoSEQ 96-well plates, and each plate served as one replicate. For sorted subsets, roughly 190 ng of genomic DNA, equivalent to roughly 30,000 T cell genomes, went into each replicate PCR. Purified libraries were quantified with a Qubit 3.0 fluorometer, sized on a Bioanalyzer 2100, and re-quantified with the KAPA Library Quantification kit. A separate single-read 150-cycle Illumina NextSeq 550 flow cell was used to sequence each immunoSEQ 96-well plate. Per the authors' processing: Because the immunoSEQ output included only junctional sequences and no quality scores, the filtering could not be the same as the filtering used for full-length reads. Sequences were annotated with PyIR, a Python wrapper for IgBLAST v1.9, and V/J genes and CDR3 were assigned using IMGT germline references. Reads were filtered out if the reads had weak V/J assignments (E-value above 1e-6), no CDR3, stop codons, out-of-frame junctions, or ambiguous translated residues. V3J clonotypes were defined as sequences sharing an identical inferred V gene, J gene, and CDR3 amino acid sequence. Percentage overlap between repertoires was computed as shared unique clonotypes divided by the size of the smaller repertoire. Richness of each repertoire was evaluated using RTK rarefaction, the Chao1 estimator, and Recon v2.1 estimates of unobserved clonotypes. OLGA was used to compute generation probabilities for all TCRbeta clonotypes that the gDNA method yielded from a handful of donors. TCRdb stores this immuneACCESS table with in-frame sequences only. Part of the clones is absent; in the studies checked, under half of the shortfall reflects unresolved V genes, and no reason is known for the rest. Clonal size and the V and J genes are those of that table, whereas D and trimming came from the DNA. Within this sample are under 2,000,000 clones, with about 95% of them counted one time only. Of the sample, 1.2% falls within the top ten clones.

For the CD8 naive samples, CD45RO-negative cells were positively selected for CCR7, yielding a CD45RA+CCR7+ population from which TemRA cells were excluded. Donors were healthy HIV-negative adults with no recently reported acute infections or vaccinations. Every donor was a Caucasian adult living in Nashville, Tennessee, USA. Blood was collected by leukapheresis, and PBMCs were isolated by Ficoll-Histopaque density gradient centrifugation and then cryopreserved in liquid nitrogen vapor phase. Analytical flow cytometry was used to check the purity and quantity of each magnetically sorted T cell population. From each sorted fraction, genomic DNA was isolated and quantified by UV absorbance on a Nanodrop 2000c. This sample is part of a study of shared clonotypes between healthy human individuals (dated by TCRdb to the early 2020s). At the level of the whole study: A couple of women and a few men aged 18 to 49 years were included in the cohort. For each donor, CD4 naive and CD4 memory were each run on three plates, CD8 naive on two plates, and CD8 memory on one plate. To estimate repertoire size and how much clonotypes are shared between individuals, the study performed deep sequencing of blood TCR repertoires from roughly five healthy adults. To increase sequencing depth and limit assay-specific biases, different laboratories used diverse techniques to prepare libraries and sequence TCR repertoires. Between about 0.8 and 9 billion PBMCs per donor were obtained by leukapheresis. Results the study describes overall, beyond this receptor: Compared with non-shared clonotypes, clonotypes shared by all four sorted-subset donors had higher generation probabilities. The genetic and exposure-history diversity represented was limited by the small number of donors. Sharing across a few donors was observed for approximately 5% of naive CD4, over 3% of naive CD8, roughly 2.4% of memory CD4, and about 0.4% of memory CD8 clonotypes. Based on pairwise subsampling, the degree of clonotype sharing among donors was expected to be affected by sequencing depth. Incomplete sequencing was indicated by rarefaction of sorted-subset datasets, despite the large sequencing depth. Larger estimated clonotype richness was generally found for naive subsets than for memory subsets. Sampling was restricted to blood, and TCR repertoires in tissues likely differ from the TCR repertoires found in blood.

The germline V gene supplies CDR1 MNHEY and CDR2 SVGAGI. V is trimmed back by 6 bases and J by 3 bases, and the junction contains 4 bases that no gene match accounts for. The CDR3 goes from the cysteine to the phenylalanine over 13 residues. CDR3 DNA is the only sequence kept; it has 39 bases, read in frame from the first base. This receptor chain uses TRBV6-5 and TRBJ2-7; TRBD1 lines up with 8 middle nucleotides. This TCR was sampled from a man younger than 35 in good health. Source material: naive CD8+ T cells sorted from blood. In the paper's terms, the cell subset or site label means: CD45RA+CCR7+. The nucleotide sequence reads TGTGCCAGCAGAGACAGGGGTAGCTACGAGCAGTACTTC. It translates to CASRDRGSYEQYF.